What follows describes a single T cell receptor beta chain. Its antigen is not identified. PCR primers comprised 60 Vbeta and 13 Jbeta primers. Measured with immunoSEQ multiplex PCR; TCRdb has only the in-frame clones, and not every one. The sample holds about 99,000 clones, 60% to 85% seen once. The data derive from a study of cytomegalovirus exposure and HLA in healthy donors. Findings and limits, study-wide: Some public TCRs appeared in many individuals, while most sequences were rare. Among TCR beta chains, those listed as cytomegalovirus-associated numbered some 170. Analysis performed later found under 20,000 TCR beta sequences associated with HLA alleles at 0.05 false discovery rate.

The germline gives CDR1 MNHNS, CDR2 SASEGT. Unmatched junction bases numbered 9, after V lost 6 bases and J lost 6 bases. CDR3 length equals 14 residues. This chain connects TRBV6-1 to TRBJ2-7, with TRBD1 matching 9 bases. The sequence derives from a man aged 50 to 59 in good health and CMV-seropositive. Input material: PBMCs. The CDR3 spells CASSWTGVRSEQYF. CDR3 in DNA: TGTGCCAGCAGCTGGACAGGGGTCCGTAGCGAGCAGTACTTC.